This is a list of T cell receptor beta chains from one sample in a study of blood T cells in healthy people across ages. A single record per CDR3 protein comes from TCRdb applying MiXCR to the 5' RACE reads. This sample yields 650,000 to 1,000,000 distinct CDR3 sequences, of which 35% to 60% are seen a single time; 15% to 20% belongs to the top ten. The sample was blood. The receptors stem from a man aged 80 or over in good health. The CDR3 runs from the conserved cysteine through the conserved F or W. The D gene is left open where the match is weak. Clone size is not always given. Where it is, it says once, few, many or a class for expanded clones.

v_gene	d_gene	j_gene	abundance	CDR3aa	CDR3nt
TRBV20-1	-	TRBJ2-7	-	CSVPSRALEGEQYF	TGCAGTGTTCCCTCAAGGGCCCTAGAAGGAGAGCAGTACTTC
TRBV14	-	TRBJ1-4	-	CASSQDRGVDEKLFF	TGTGCCAGCAGCCAAGATCGGGGGGTTGATGAAAAACTGTTTTTT
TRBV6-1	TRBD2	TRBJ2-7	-	CASSGRLAGPYEQYF	TGTGCCAGCAGTGGGCGACTAGCGGGACCCTACGAGCAGTACTTC
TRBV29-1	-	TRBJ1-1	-	CSVGDLTWGTEAFF	TGCAGCGTTGGGGACTTGACATGGGGCACTGAAGCTTTCTTT
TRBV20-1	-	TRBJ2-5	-	CSARRAQETQYF	TGCAGTGCTAGACGGGCCCAAGAGACCCAGTACTTC
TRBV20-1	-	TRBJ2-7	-	CSARGYRAYEQYF	TGCAGTGCTAGAGGTTACAGAGCCTACGAGCAGTACTTC
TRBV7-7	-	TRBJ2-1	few	CASSMTGPHEQFF	TGTGCCAGCAGCATGACAGGCCCTCATGAGCAGTTCTTC
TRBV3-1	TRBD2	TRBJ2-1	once	CASSQTASGGSSYNEQFF	TGTGCCAGCAGCCAAACCGCTAGCGGGGGGAGCTCCTACAATGAGCAGTTCTTC
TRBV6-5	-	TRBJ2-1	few	CASPRDISYNEQFF	TGTGCCAGTCCCAGGGACATCTCCTACAATGAGCAGTTCTTC
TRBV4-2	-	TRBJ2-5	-	CASSYRDQETQYF	TGTGCCAGCAGCTACAGGGACCAAGAGACCCAGTACTTC
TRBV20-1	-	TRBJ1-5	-	CSAQRDSNQPQHF	TGCAGTGCTCAGCGTGATAGCAATCAGCCCCAGCATTTT
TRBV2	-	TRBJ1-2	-	CASTSGALYGYTF	TGTGCCAGCACCTCCGGGGCCTTATATGGCTACACCTTC
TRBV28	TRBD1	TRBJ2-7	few	CASSQWTGEYEQYF	TGTGCCAGCAGTCAGTGGACAGGGGAGTACGAGCAGTACTTC
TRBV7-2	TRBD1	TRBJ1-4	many	CASSFRQGGDEKLFF	TGTGCCAGCAGCTTCCGACAGGGAGGCGATGAAAAACTGTTTTTT
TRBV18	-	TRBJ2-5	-	CASSPSRRGETQYF	TGTGCCAGCTCACCCTCGCGGAGAGGGGAGACCCAGTACTTC
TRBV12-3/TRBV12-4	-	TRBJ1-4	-	CASRPRARGEKLFF	TGTGCCAGCAGACCACGGGCCAGGGGTGAAAAACTGTTTTTT
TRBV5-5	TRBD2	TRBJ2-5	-	CASSTGLVGETQYF	TGTGCCAGCAGCACTGGACTAGTGGGAGAGACCCAGTACTTC
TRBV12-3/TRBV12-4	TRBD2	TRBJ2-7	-	CASRPTSGSLGEQYF	TGTGCCAGCAGGCCTACTAGCGGGAGCCTTGGGGAGCAGTACTTC
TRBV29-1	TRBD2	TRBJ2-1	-	CSVPSGGSAQWEQFF	TGCAGCGTTCCGTCGGGAGGTTCCGCACAATGGGAGCAGTTCTTC
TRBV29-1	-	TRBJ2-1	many	CSVDSYNEQFF	TGCAGCGTTGACAGCTACAATGAGCAGTTCTTC
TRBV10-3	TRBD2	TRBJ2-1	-	CANSGSGVYNEQFF	TGCGCCAACAGCGGGAGCGGGGTCTACAATGAGCAGTTCTTC
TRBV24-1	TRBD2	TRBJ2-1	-	CATSDLAGGYNEQFF	TGTGCCACCAGTGATTTGGCGGGAGGGTACAATGAGCAGTTCTTC
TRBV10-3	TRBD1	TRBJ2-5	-	CAIGEGTGGETQYF	TGTGCCATCGGTGAAGGGACAGGGGGCGAGACCCAGTACTTC
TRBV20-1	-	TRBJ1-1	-	CSARDQGGEAFF	TGCAGTGCTAGAGATCAAGGAGGAGAAGCTTTCTTT
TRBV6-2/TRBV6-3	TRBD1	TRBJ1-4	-	CATKRDRRPEKLFF	TGTGCCACCAAGAGGGACAGACGACCTGAAAAACTGTTTTTT
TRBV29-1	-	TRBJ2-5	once	CSVSGQWGGTQYF	TGCAGCGTTAGTGGTCAATGGGGAGGGACCCAGTACTTC
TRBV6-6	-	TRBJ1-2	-	CASSPQKEGYGYTF	TGTGCCAGCAGCCCCCAGAAAGAGGGCTATGGCTACACCTTC
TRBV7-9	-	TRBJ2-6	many	CASSVDGGPGANVLTF	TGTGCCAGCAGCGTAGATGGAGGCCCTGGGGCCAACGTCCTGACTTTC
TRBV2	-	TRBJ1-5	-	CASRPGQLEGPQHF	TGTGCCAGCAGACCCGGACAGTTAGAGGGCCCCCAGCATTTT
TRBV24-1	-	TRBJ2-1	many	CATSLRGDLGQFF	TGTGCCACCAGTCTAAGGGGAGATCTTGGGCAGTTCTTC
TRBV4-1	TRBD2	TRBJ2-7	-	CASSQASLAGEQYF	TGCGCCAGCAGCCAAGCTTCACTAGCGGGCGAGCAGTACTTC
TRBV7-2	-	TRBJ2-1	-	CASSFIRGSEQFF	TGTGCCAGCAGCTTCATTCGGGGCAGTGAGCAGTTCTTC
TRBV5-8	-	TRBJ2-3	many	CASSLEGAADTQYF	TGTGCCAGCAGCTTGGAAGGGGCGGCAGATACGCAGTATTTT
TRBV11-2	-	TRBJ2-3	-	CASKTALATDTQYF	TGTGCCAGCAAGACCGCGCTAGCTACAGATACGCAGTATTTT
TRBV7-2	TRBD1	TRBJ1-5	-	CASSSDGQGGNQPQHF	TGTGCCAGCAGCTCCGACGGACAGGGCGGCAATCAGCCCCAGCATTTT
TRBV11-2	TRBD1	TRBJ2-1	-	CASSSQQGNGQFF	TGTGCCAGCAGCTCCCAACAGGGGAATGGGCAGTTCTTC
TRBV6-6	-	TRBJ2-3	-	CASSSLPPDRTDTQYF	TGTGCCAGCAGCTCCTTGCCCCCGGACCGCACAGATACGCAGTATTTT
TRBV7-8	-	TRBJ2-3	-	CASSRDGRRADTQYF	TGTGCCAGCAGCCGAGACGGACGAAGAGCAGATACGCAGTATTTT
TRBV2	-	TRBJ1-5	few	CASSEVRGARQPQHF	TGTGCCAGCAGTGAAGTTCGGGGGGCGCGGCAGCCCCAGCATTTT
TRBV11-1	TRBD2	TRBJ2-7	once	CASSSKIAGGNYEQYF	TGTGCCAGCAGCTCGAAGATAGCGGGGGGCAATTACGAGCAGTACTTC
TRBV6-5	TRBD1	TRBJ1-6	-	CASRGQGKNSPLHF	TGTGCCAGCAGGGGACAGGGCAAGAATTCACCCCTCCACTTT
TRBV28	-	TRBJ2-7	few	CASSPASAKGSYEQYF	TGTGCCAGCAGCCCTGCTAGCGCGAAAGGATCCTACGAGCAGTACTTC
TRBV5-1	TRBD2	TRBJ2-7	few	CASSLSSGVVHEQYF	TGCGCCAGCAGCTTGAGTAGCGGGGTAGTGCACGAGCAGTACTTC
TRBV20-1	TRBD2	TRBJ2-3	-	CSARALIQGLAGGRSTDTQYF	TGCAGTGCTAGAGCCTTAATCCAGGGACTAGCGGGAGGGCGGAGCACAGATACGCAGTATTTT
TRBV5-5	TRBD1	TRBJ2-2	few	CASSHRGGADTGELFF	TGTGCCAGCAGCCACCGAGGGGGCGCGGACACCGGGGAGCTGTTTTTT
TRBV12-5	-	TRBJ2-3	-	CASGLLNRVEQYF	TGTGCTAGTGGTTTGCTAAACAGGGTCGAGCAGTATTTT
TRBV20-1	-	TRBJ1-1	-	CSARDPTGHTEAFF	TGCAGTGCTAGAGACCCGACGGGTCACACTGAAGCTTTCTTT
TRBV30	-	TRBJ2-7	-	CAWRDSAYEQYF	TGTGCCTGGAGGGACAGCGCCTACGAGCAGTACTTC
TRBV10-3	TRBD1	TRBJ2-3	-	CASDRGRDADTQYF	TGTGCCTCCGACAGGGGGCGCGACGCAGATACGCAGTATTTT
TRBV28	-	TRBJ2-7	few	CASSLQGTLPYEQYF	TGTGCCAGCAGTCTCCAAGGGACATTACCCTACGAGCAGTACTTC
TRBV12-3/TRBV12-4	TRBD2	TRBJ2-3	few	CASTPAGGFADTQYF	TGTGCCAGCACCCCTGCGGGAGGGTTCGCAGATACGCAGTATTTT
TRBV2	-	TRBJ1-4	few	CASSSLVELFF	TGTGCCAGCTCGTCCCTTGTTGAACTGTTTTTT
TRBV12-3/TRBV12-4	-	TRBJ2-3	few	CASSPPAVASTDTQYF	TGTGCCAGCAGCCCCCCCGCGGTCGCCAGCACAGATACGCAGTATTTT
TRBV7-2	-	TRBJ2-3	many	CASSLVTEPSTDTQYF	TGTGCCAGCAGCTTAGTGACGGAGCCTAGCACAGATACGCAGTATTTT
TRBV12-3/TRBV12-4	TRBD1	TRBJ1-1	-	CASRATGAGNTEAFF	TGTGCCAGCAGAGCGACAGGGGCGGGAAACACTGAAGCTTTCTTT
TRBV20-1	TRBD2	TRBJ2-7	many	CSARDQGTRAYEQYF	TGCAGTGCTAGAGATCAGGGGACTAGAGCTTACGAGCAGTACTTC
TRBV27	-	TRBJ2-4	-	CASSPPWDLNIQYF	TGTGCCAGCAGTCCCCCGTGGGATCTGAACATTCAGTACTTC
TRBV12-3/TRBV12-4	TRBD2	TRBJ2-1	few	CASSPRRAGAYEQFF	TGTGCCAGCAGTCCCAGGAGAGCGGGAGCCTATGAGCAGTTCTTC
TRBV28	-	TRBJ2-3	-	CASEEGTDTQYF	TGTGCCAGCGAAGAGGGCACAGATACGCAGTATTTT